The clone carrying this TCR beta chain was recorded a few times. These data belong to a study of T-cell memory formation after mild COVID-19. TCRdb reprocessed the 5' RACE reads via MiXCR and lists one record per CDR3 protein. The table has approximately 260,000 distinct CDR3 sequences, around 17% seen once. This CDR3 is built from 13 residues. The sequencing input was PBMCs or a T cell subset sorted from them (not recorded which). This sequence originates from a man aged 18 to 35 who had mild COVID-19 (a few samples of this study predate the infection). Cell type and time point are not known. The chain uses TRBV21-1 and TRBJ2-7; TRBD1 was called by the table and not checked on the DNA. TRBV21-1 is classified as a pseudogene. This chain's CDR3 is CACTGIHRYEQYF. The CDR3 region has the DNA TGTGCCTGCACAGGGATACATCGCTACGAGCAGTACTTC.